This T cell receptor (beta chain) was obtained from a study of graft-versus-host responses after intestinal transplantation. Study-wide context: The whole recipient group had anti-thymocyte globulin induction followed by tacrolimus and steroids for approximately three years.

Profiled with immunoSEQ multiplex PCR; TCRdb holds only in-frame clones, not every one. The top ten clones hold 6.5% to 8% of a sample with almost 70,000 clones, 92% of them seen once. General observations from the study: Allograft clonal ratios (graft-versus-host to host-versus-graft) were high in patients who had graft-donor T cell macrochimerism. Early HvG declines after transplant were associated with peak circulating GvH clone levels.

As for this clone: The antigen remains undetermined.

The specimen comprised bone marrow, sampled 734 days after intestinal transplantation. This sequence originates from a human patient who received an intestinal transplant, so some T cells may come from the graft donor.

The CDR3 region has the DNA TGTGCCAGCAGCTCGTTCCTAGCGGGAGGGGCTCGGGACGAGCAGTACTTC. Translation: CASSSFLAGGARDEQYF. J is TRBJ2-7 and V is TRBV5-4, with 12 bases that match TRBD2. The germline CDR1 and CDR2 sequences are SGHNT and YYREEE (reference sequence). CDR3 length equals 17 residues. The V segment lost 3 bases and the J segment 5 bases; nucleotides outside the gene matches: 12.